These 30 T cell receptor beta chains share one sample of origin, sequenced in a study of blood T cell repertoires in COVID-19. Clones were read by immunoSEQ multiplex PCR, and TCRdb kept only the in-frame ones, dropping some. The sample lists tens of thousands of clones, about 90% occurring once. The sequenced material came from peripheral blood. These receptors originate from a human donor in a cohort sampled during active COVID-19.

This clone was picked up a small number of times. This chain's CDR3 is CASSRSSYEQYF. CDR3 bases: TGTGCCAGCAGTCGGAGCTCCTACGAGCAGTACTTC. V is TRBV3-1 (or the pseudogene TRBV3-2) and J is TRBJ2-7; D unresolved. The CDR3 length is 12 residues. Germline CDR1 reads LGHDT; CDR2 reads YNNKEL (reference sequence). V was shortened by 6 bases and J by 0 bases, with 6 bases between the two germline ends.

The CDR3 protein is CASSIYRGHTGELFF. The CDR3 DNA sequence: TGTGCCAGTAGTATATACAGGGGGCACACCGGGGAGCTGTTTTTT. The chain joins TRBV19 to TRBJ2-2, with 9 nucleotides matching TRBD1. The ends lost 2 bases at V and 3 bases at J; junction bases unmatched: 1. This CDR3 has 15 residues. In germline, CDR1 is LNHDA, CDR2 SQIVND (reference sequence).

The chain recombines TRBV18 with TRBJ2-1, with 7 bases identical to TRBD1. Trimming removed 4 bases from V and 4 bases from J; junction bases left unmatched: 7. The CDR3 has 15 amino acids. CDR1 is KGHSH, CDR2 LQKENI, per germline. The CDR3 sequence is CASSLPGQPYNEQFF. In nucleotides, the CDR3 is TGTGCCAGCTCACTACCGGGACAGCCGTACAATGAGCAGTTCTTC.

The chain joins TRBV7-2 to TRBJ2-3, with a tentative D call TRBD2 (5 bases). CDR3 length: 14 amino acids. Trimming stripped 6 bases from V and 2 bases from J, with 12 bases between. Germline V CDR1 and CDR2: SGHTA, FQGNSA. In nucleotides, the CDR3 is TGTGCCAGCAGTTTCCGGGGTGTCACAGATACGCAGTATTTT. Encoded protein: CASSFRGVTDTQYF.

V usage is TRBV7-2 and J usage is TRBJ1-2; 12 bases are a match to TRBD1. The CDR3 covers 17 residues. J gave up 4 bases and V 3 bases, and 9 bases lay outside the gene matches. Germline V gene sequence: CDR1 SGHTA, CDR2 FQGNSA. The CDR3 bases are TGTGCCAGCAGCTTGAGGGACAGGGGGCGAGGACTCTATGGCTACACCTTC. This gives the protein CASSLRDRGRGLYGYTF.

The chain uses TRBV4-3 and TRBJ2-3, with D possibly TRBD2 on 5 matching bases. Trimming removed 4 bases from V and 4 bases from J, with 12 bases in between. Germline V CDR1 and CDR2: LGHNA, YSLEER. The CDR3 is 14 residues long. CDR3 residues: CASSPGDLADTQYF. In DNA form, the CDR3 reads TGCGCCAGCAGCCCCGGGGATTTGGCAGATACGCAGTATTTT.

The chain employs TRBV14 and TRBJ2-3; D possibly corresponds to TRBD1 (8 bases). Trimming shortened V by 2 bases and J by 3 bases, and 12 bases separated the two germline ends. This CDR3 region has 15 residues. Germline-derived CDR1 and CDR2 are SGHDN and FVKESK. The CDR3 is CASSQHRGGTDTQYF. The DNA of the CDR3 is TGTGCCAGCAGCCAACACAGGGGGGGAACAGATACGCAGTATTTT.

In DNA form, the CDR3 reads TGCGCCAGCAGCCCTCAAAGACAGGGGGCGTTTTATGGCTACACCTTC. Protein sequence: CASSPQRQGAFYGYTF. The genes are TRBV5-1 and TRBJ1-2, with TRBD1 matching over 10 bases. In germline, CDR1 is SGHRS, CDR2 YFSETQ. CDR3 length: 16 amino acids. V gave up 4 bases and J gave up 5 bases; unmatched junction bases: 11.

The J gene is TRBJ2-1, the V gene TRBV19; weak D call: TRBD1 (6 bases). The CDR3 has 16 residues. The V gene's germline CDR1 is LNHDA and CDR2 SQIVND (reference sequence). V was shortened by 4 bases and J by 4 bases, with 17 bases between the two germline ends. The CDR3 nucleotides are TGTGCCAGTAGTAGGCAGACCGGGACAAGTTACAATGAGCAGTTCTTC. This encodes CASSRQTGTSYNEQFF.

The chain has TRBV7-2 and TRBJ1-4, with D possibly matching TRBD1 (5 bases). This CDR3 spans 16 amino acids. Between the trimmed V and J ends, which lost 5 bases and 2 bases, there was a span of 15 bases. Germline V gene sequence: CDR1 SGHTA, CDR2 FQGNSA. CDR3 region: CASSRAGGTTNEKLFF. In DNA form, the CDR3 reads TGTGCCAGCAGCCGGGCGGGGGGTACGACTAATGAAAAACTGTTTTTT.

This rearrangement joins TRBV7-5 to TRBJ1-1; the D call of TRBD1 is as the table states it, not checked on the DNA. TRBV7-5 is listed as a pseudogene. The CDR3 runs 19 residues. The CDR3 DNA is TGTGCCAGAGAGAGGGGGGCCACCACCCCCCCTGGGACAGGCGCCCCTAGTATCTTT. It encodes CARERGATTPPGTGAPSIF.

The chain uses TRBV6-4 and TRBJ2-1; the D gene is possibly TRBD1 (5 bases). The germline V gene encodes CDR1 MRHNA and CDR2 SNTAGT. V was pared by 6 bases and J by 0 bases, with 15 bases between. CDR3 length equals 16 residues. The CDR3 is CASRDSGWGSYNEQFF. CDR3 bases: TGTGCCAGCAGAGATTCAGGGTGGGGCTCCTACAATGAGCAGTTCTTC.

In this sample, this clone turned up once. The chain combines TRBV7-8 with TRBJ2-5; 7 nucleotides line up with TRBD2. V dropped 3 bases and J dropped 5; count of bases not matched to a gene: 3. CDR1 is SGHVS, CDR2 FQNEAQ, per germline. The CDR3 extends over 13 amino acids. The CDR3 spells CASSFVGGETQYF. For the CDR3, the DNA is TGTGCCAGCAGCTTTGTGGGGGGGGAGACCCAGTACTTC.

The V call is TRBV19, the J call TRBJ1-5, with a tentative D call TRBD1 (5 bases). V gave up 0 bases and J gave up 7 bases, with 10 bases separating them. The V gene's germline CDR1 is LNHDA and CDR2 SQIVND (reference sequence). The CDR3 covers 14 residues. The CDR3 DNA sequence: TGTGCCAGTAGTATAGATCCCCAGGGACAGCCCCAGCATTTT. Protein product: CASSIDPQGQPQHF.

V and J are TRBV6-5 and TRBJ1-4, with no clear D. Between the trimmed V and J ends, which lost 0 bases and 8 bases, there was a span of 16 bases. CDR1 MNHEY and CDR2 SVGAGI come from the germline V gene. This CDR3 is 16 amino acids long. The CDR3 DNA is TGTGCCAGCAGTTACTCTAAGGAGGGCGCGAGGGAAAAACTGTTTTTT. Amino acids: CASSYSKEGAREKLFF.

The V gene is TRBV24-1, the J gene TRBJ1-1; TRBD1 matches at 9 bases. V was clipped by 7 bases and J by 4 bases; unmatched bases: 3. Per the germline V gene, CDR1 is KGHDR and CDR2 is SFDVKD. The CDR3 loop spans 13 amino acids. CDR3 nucleotides: TGTGCCACCAGGGACAGGGGTCGCACTGAAGCTTTCTTT. Translation gives CATRDRGRTEAFF.

The chain has TRBV9 and TRBJ2-1, with 10 bases matching TRBD2. Per the germline V gene, CDR1 is SGDLS and CDR2 is YYNGEE. The CDR3 consists of 17 residues. V dropped 0 bases and J dropped 5; count of bases not matched to a gene: 8. The CDR3 DNA reads TGTGCCAGCAGCGTAGCTCCCCGGACTAGCGGACACAATGAGCAGTTCTTC. Translation: CASSVAPRTSGHNEQFF.

This chain links TRBV28 with TRBJ1-3; 7 positions agree with TRBD1. Germline loops: CDR1 MDHEN, CDR2 SYDVKM. The CDR3 has 16 residues. V gave up 5 bases and J gave up 0 bases; unmatched junction bases: 7. The CDR3 protein is CASSGGDSFSGNTIYF. The CDR3 region has the DNA TGTGCCAGCAGTGGCGGGGACAGCTTCTCTGGAAACACCATATATTTT.

V is TRBV29-1 and J is TRBJ2-1; 12 bases are shared with TRBD2. Germline CDR1 and CDR2: SQVTM and ANQGSEA. J gave up 4 bases and V 2 bases, and 3 bases lay outside the gene matches. The CDR3 covers 15 residues. The CDR3, as DNA: TGCAGCGTTGAACTAGCGGGAGGGATTTACAATGAGCAGTTCTTC. Its protein is CSVELAGGIYNEQFF.

The V call is TRBV7-2, the J call TRBJ2-7; 7 bases are shared with TRBD1. The CDR3 runs to 13 residues. Per the germline V gene, CDR1 is SGHTA and CDR2 is FQGNSA. The V gene end was trimmed by 4 bases and the J gene end by 4 bases; junction bases not matched to a gene: 4. The CDR3: CASSWGQNYEQYF. The CDR3 DNA is TGTGCCAGCAGCTGGGGACAGAATTACGAGCAGTACTTC.

J is TRBJ2-1 and V is TRBV6-4; 9 bases align to TRBD2. The CDR3 runs 16 residues. CDR1 is MRHNA, CDR2 SNTAGT, per germline. J gave up 7 bases and V 3 bases, and 10 bases lay outside the gene matches. The chain's CDR3 is CASSDLAGVEVNEQFF. The CDR3 DNA follows: TGTGCCAGCAGTGATTTAGCGGGAGTCGAAGTTAATGAGCAGTTCTTC.

The chain links TRBV19 to TRBJ2-5; 9 bases fit TRBD2. V was clipped by 5 bases and J by 5 bases; unmatched bases: 6. The germline V gene encodes CDR1 LNHDA and CDR2 SQIVND (reference sequence). CDR3 length: 14 amino acids. DNA of the CDR3: TGTGCCAGTAGTCCCGCCCTAGCGGGGGAGACCCAGTACTTC. Protein product: CASSPALAGETQYF. The full variable domain, its missing parts supplied by reference TRBV19 and TRBJ2-5, is DGGITQSPKYLFRKEGQNVTLSCEQNLNHDAMYWYRQDPGQGLRLIYYSQIVNDFQKGDIAEGYSVSREKKESFPLTVTSAQKNPTAFYLCASSPALAGETQYFGPGTRLLVL.

The chain couples TRBV27 to TRBJ1-5; TRBD1 aligns across 8 bases. CDR1 and CDR2 from the germline V gene are MNHEY and SMNVEV (reference sequence). The CDR3 runs to 16 residues. Trimming removed 5 bases from V and 0 bases from J; junction bases left unmatched: 6. The DNA for the CDR3 is TGTGCCAGCAGTCGCGGACAGGGTGATAGCAATCAGCCCCAGCATTTT. It is translated as CASSRGQGDSNQPQHF.

The CDR3 nucleotides read TGCGCCAGCAGCTTGAGACTTAACACCGGGGAGCTGTTTTTT. It yields the protein CASSLRLNTGELFF. This chain joins TRBV5-1 and TRBJ2-2; D unclear. The ends were cut back, 1 base at V and 2 bases at J, with 6 bases in the middle. Germline V gene data show CDR1 as SGHRS and CDR2 as YFSETQ. The CDR3 contains 14 residues.

The V gene is TRBV6-5, the J gene TRBJ1-6; 8 nucleotides match TRBD1. This CDR3 has 15 amino acids. Germline V gene data show CDR1 as MNHEY and CDR2 as SVGAGI. V shed 0 bases and J 8 bases; nucleotides not matched to a gene: 3. In nucleotides, the CDR3 is TGTGCCAGCAGTTACTCGAACAGGGGGTATTCACCCCTCCACTTT. It translates to CASSYSNRGYSPLHF.

The chain employs TRBV5-1 and TRBJ2-2; TRBD2 matches at 9 bases. Germline lookup yields CDR1 SGHRS and CDR2 YFSETQ. The CDR3 totals 15 residues. V lost 3 bases to trimming and J lost 4 bases; unmatched junction nucleotides: 4. CDR3 loop: CASSSQTSGTGELFF. The CDR3 DNA is TGCGCCAGCAGCTCTCAGACTAGCGGCACCGGGGAGCTGTTTTTT.

V and J are TRBV9 and TRBJ2-1, with D maybe TRBD1 (6 bases). The CDR3 length is 14 residues. With 4 bases removed from V and 7 bases from J, the gap between germline ends came to 15 bases. Germline V gives CDR1 SGDLS, CDR2 YYNGEE. The CDR3: CASSPEQGRNEQFF. CDR3 DNA: TGTGCCAGCAGCCCAGAACAGGGCCGGAATGAGCAGTTCTTC.

The J gene is TRBJ1-5, the V gene TRBV19, with 7 nucleotides matching TRBD1. Germline CDR1 reads LNHDA; CDR2 reads SQIVND (reference sequence). CDR3 length: 15 residues. J gave up 5 bases and V 6 bases, and 10 bases lay outside the gene matches. CDR3 region: CASRKDRVGHQPQHF. In nucleotides, the CDR3 is TGTGCCAGTAGGAAAGACAGGGTTGGTCATCAGCCCCAGCATTTT.

This clone is a singleton in its sample. This chain links TRBV20-1 with TRBJ1-2; maybe TRBD1 (6 bases). The CDR3 is 14 residues long. The germline gives CDR1 DFQATT, CDR2 SNEGSKA (reference sequence). V lost 3 bases and J lost 2, with 13 bases in between. CDR3 sequence: CSASITGSNYGYTF. CDR3 in DNA: TGCAGTGCTAGTATCACAGGGTCGAACTATGGCTACACCTTC.

This clone was counted once. The CDR3 sequence is CASSLQLGPINYGYTF. The DNA for the CDR3 is TGTGCCAGCAGTTTACAGTTGGGGCCTATTAACTATGGCTACACCTTC. The chain employs TRBV28 and TRBJ1-2; tentatively, D is TRBD1 (5 bases). The CDR3 totals 16 residues. The V end lost 2 bases, the J end lost 1 base, and 14 bases lay between the germline ends. Germline loops: CDR1 MDHEN, CDR2 SYDVKM.